This T cell receptor (beta chain) came from a study of regulatory T cells in long-lasting Graves disease. Overall study findings and caveats: TRBV28, TRBJ1-2 and TRBJ2-5 were segments that persistent disease favored.

According to the study, TCR beta libraries were built with iRepertoire HTBI primers and CDR3-region Arm-PCR. As handled by the study authors: The samples included roughly 62 TRBV and 14 to 15 TRBJ segments. TCRdb itself ran the multiplex PCR reads through MiXCR, one entry per CDR3 protein. The V and J calls come from TCRdb's annotation, not from the publication. Of some 430,000 distinct CDR3 sequences listed, 20% to 25% are singletons. The length of the CDR3 is 16 residues. J was trimmed by 3 bases and V by 6 bases; bases with no gene match: 11. Germline assignment: CDR1 LNHNV and CDR2 YYDKDF (reference sequence). Sample time point: persistent/refractory GD, antithyroid drugs over 5 years with positive TRAb. The TCR library was made from RNA that had been extracted from PBMCs in TRIzol. Clinicians diagnosed Graves' disease using American Thyroid Association guidelines. A peripheral blood sample, 7 to 9.5 milliliters in volume, was drawn into EDTA tubes.

On this clonotype itself: The antigen is undetermined.

The sequence came from a female donor with Graves disease. The V gene is TRBV15, the J gene TRBJ2-1; TRBD1 matches 7 bases. The sample consisted of peripheral blood mononuclear cells (PBMCs), taken when the disease was refractory, from a patient treated with antithyroid drugs. The CDR3 DNA is TGTGCCACCAGAAGTAACACAGGGGATAGCTACAATGAGCAGTTCTTC. It is translated as CATRSNTGDSYNEQFF.